This TCR beta chain was obtained from a study of CD8 T cells in Susac syndrome. General study findings and limits: Roughly 5 Susac-specific public clones appeared in CD8+ TEMRA repertoires, and fewer than 20 in total CD8+ repertoires. It was in TEMRA cells and active patients that Susac CD8+ clonal expansion peaked.

A note on this clonotype: The target antigen is unknown. Germline and junction disagree at one end, which may indicate a read error.

This CDR3 spans 12 amino acids. Germline CDR1 and CDR2: SQVTM and ANQGSEA. Random hexamers primed reverse transcription of about 0.45 to 1 ug RNA. The immunoSEQ assay covered 54 Vbeta and 13 Jbeta segments for CDR3. One entry per CDR3 protein, called by TCRdb with MiXCR from the immunoSEQ multiplex PCR reads. This sample has about 120,000 distinct CDR3 sequences; about 93% occur once, and the top ten carry around 0.28%. CD8+ and CD4+ T cells were negatively isolated; TEMRA cells were FACS-enriched. V gene TRBV29-1 combines with J gene TRBJ1-1, with TRBD1 matching over 7 bases. Sequencing was performed on CD8+ T cells from PBMCs. The TCR comes from a human donor with Susac syndrome. CDR3 sequence reads: CSGDRENAEAFF. CDR3 DNA: TGCAGCGGAGACAGGGAGAACGCTGAAGCTTTCTTT.